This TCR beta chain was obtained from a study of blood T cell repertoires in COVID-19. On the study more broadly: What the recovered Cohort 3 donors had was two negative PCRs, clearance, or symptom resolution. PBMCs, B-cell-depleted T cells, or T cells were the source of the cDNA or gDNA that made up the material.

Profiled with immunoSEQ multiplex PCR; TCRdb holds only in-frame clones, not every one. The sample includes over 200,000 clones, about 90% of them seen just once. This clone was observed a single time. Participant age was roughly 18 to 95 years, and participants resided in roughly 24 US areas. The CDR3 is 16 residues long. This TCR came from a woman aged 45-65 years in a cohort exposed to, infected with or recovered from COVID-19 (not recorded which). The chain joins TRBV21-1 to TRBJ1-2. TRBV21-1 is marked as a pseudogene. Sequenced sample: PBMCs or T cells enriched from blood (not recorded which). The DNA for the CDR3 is TGTGCCAGCATTTCCCTCGGGCGGGTCCTTGACTATGGCTACACCTTC. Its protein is CASISLGRVLDYGYTF.